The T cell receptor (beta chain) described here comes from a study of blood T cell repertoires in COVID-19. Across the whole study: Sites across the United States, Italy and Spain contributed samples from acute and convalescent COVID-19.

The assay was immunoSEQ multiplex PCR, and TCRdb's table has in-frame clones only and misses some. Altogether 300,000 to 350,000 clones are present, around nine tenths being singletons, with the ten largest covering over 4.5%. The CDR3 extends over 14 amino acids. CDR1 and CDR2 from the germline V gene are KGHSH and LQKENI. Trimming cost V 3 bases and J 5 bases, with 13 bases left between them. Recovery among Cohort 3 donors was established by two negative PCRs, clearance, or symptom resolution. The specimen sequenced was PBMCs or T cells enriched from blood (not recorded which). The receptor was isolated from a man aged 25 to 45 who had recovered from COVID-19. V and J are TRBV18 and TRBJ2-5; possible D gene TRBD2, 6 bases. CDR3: CASSPKGGEETQYF. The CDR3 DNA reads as TGTGCCAGCTCACCGAAGGGAGGAGAGGAGACCCAGTACTTC.